One sample yielded the 27 T cell receptor beta chains listed below, sequenced in a study of CD8 T cells in Susac syndrome (dated by TCRdb to between 2018 and 2020). The library was produced with the immunoSEQ multiplex PCR assay. RNA was extracted using the RNeasy kit, and about 0.5 to 1 microgram was reverse transcribed with random hexamers. Through fastp at Q25 and MiXCR, TCRdb rebuilt clones from the public reads, retaining in-frame beta chains. Identical CDR3 proteins give one entry, which carries the most common genes and DNA. This sample holds approximately 180,000 distinct CDR3 sequences; more than 90% were observed only once. Of the sample, roughly 0.095% is held by the ten largest clones. The source material was CD4+ T cells from PBMCs. The receptors derive from a human donor with multiple sclerosis.

The chain carries TRBV6-1 and TRBJ2-5; D call uncertain. This CDR3 is built from 16 residues. V lost 4 bases to trimming and J lost 1 base, with 16 bases between them. Germline CDR1 reads MNHNS; CDR2 reads SASEGT. The CDR3 DNA is TGTGCCAGCAGTGGTAAAGTGGTACGGATCCAAGAGACCCAGTACTTC. Protein: CASSGKVVRIQETQYF.

V is TRBV19 and J is TRBJ2-4; the D is unclear. The CDR3 totals 15 residues. The germline V and J ends were trimmed by 3 bases and 0 bases, with 9 bases remaining between them. Germline V CDR1 and CDR2: LNHDA, SQIVND (reference sequence). In DNA, the CDR3 is TGTGCCAGTAGTATGATGACGGTAGCCAAAAACATTCAGTACTTC. Amino acid sequence: CASSMMTVAKNIQYF.

The J gene is TRBJ1-5, the V gene TRBV20-1; TRBD1 matches at 7 bases. Trimming at V came to 6 bases and at J to 3 bases, leaving 5 bases not matched to a gene. Germline V gene sequence: CDR1 DFQATT, CDR2 SNEGSKA (reference sequence). This CDR3 contains 13 residues. CDR3 residues: CSATGQVNQPQHF. CDR3 DNA sequence: TGCAGTGCAACCGGACAGGTCAATCAGCCCCAGCATTTT.

V is TRBV30 and J is TRBJ2-3; 7 nucleotides align to TRBD1. This CDR3 contains 12 residues. Germline assignment: CDR1 GTSNPN and CDR2 SVGIG (reference sequence). V lost 0 bases, J lost 12 bases, and 6 bases stayed unmatched. CDR3 in amino acids: CAWSVTGMAQYF. In DNA form, the CDR3 reads TGTGCCTGGAGTGTGACAGGGATGGCACAGTATTTT.

This chain connects TRBV28 to TRBJ2-1, with 10 positions matching TRBD1. Germline V lookup: CDR1 MDHEN, CDR2 SYDVKM. This CDR3 has 14 amino acids. V gave up 5 bases and J gave up 3 bases; unmatched junction bases: 1. CDR3 coding DNA: TGTGCCAGCAGTCGGACAGGGGGCTACAATGAGCAGTTCTTC. Protein: CASSRTGGYNEQFF.

The DNA of the CDR3 is TGTGCCAGCAGCTCGCCAGGGAGCTCCTACGAGCAGTACTTC. Translating gives CASSSPGSSYEQYF. The chain joins TRBV27 to TRBJ2-7; the D gene could be TRBD1 or TRBD2 (5 bases each). CDR3 length: 14 amino acids. Trimming stripped 6 bases from V and 0 bases from J, with 12 bases between. CDR1 and CDR2 (germline): MNHEY, SMNVEV (reference sequence).

The chain combines TRBV12-3 or TRBV12-4 with TRBJ1-5; 8 bases are a match to TRBD1. V lost 5 bases to trimming and J lost 2 bases; unmatched junction nucleotides: 5. This CDR3 contains 15 residues. The CDR3, as DNA: TGTGCCAGCAGTCGCACGGGACAGGGCAATCAGCCCCAGCATTTT. This sequence encodes CASSRTGQGNQPQHF.

The genes are TRBV12-3 or TRBV12-4 and TRBJ1-5, with 7 bases fitting TRBD1. This CDR3 spans 15 amino acids. J was trimmed by 6 bases and V by 5 bases; bases with no gene match: 10. CDR3 DNA: TGTGCCAGCAGTCTGCGACAGGGATTGGGTCAGCCCCAGCATTTT. Translation gives CASSLRQGLGQPQHF.

The V gene is TRBV15, the J gene TRBJ2-1; D may be TRBD2 (5 bases). CDR3 length equals 15 residues. Germline CDR1 LNHNV, CDR2 YYDKDF (reference sequence). V lost 3 bases, J lost 2 bases, and 11 bases lay in between. For the CDR3, the DNA is TGTGCCACCAGCAGGGCTTTCGGGACCTACAATGAGCAGTTCTTC. Its translation: CATSRAFGTYNEQFF.

The chain combines TRBV20-1 with TRBJ2-4, with D perhaps matching TRBD1 or TRBD2 (5 bases each). CDR1 is DFQATT, CDR2 SNEGSKA, per germline (reference sequence). The CDR3 has 11 residues. With 4 bases removed from V and 9 bases from J, the gap between germline ends came to 10 bases. CDR3 nucleotides: TGCAGTGCTAAGTCGGGACCCATTCAGTACTTC. Its protein is CSAKSGPIQYF.

The chain is built from TRBV6-5 and TRBJ2-1, with 8 bases lining up with TRBD1. Germline CDR1 is MNHEY and CDR2 is SVGAGI. The trim removed 3 bases at V and 8 bases at J, leaving 9 bases unmatched. The CDR3 has 15 amino acids. The CDR3 is CASSYRTGIGDEQFF. For the CDR3, the DNA is TGTGCCAGCAGTTATAGGACAGGGATCGGGGATGAGCAGTTCTTC.

The CDR3 protein is CASSPGGLNTDTQYF. In nucleotides, the CDR3 is TGTGCCAGCAGCCCCGGAGGGCTAAACACAGATACGCAGTATTTT. The rearrangement joins TRBV3-1 to TRBJ2-3; D is possibly TRBD2 (6 bases). Deletions cut 4 bases from V and 2 bases from J, with 13 bases between. The CDR3 is 15 residues long. Germline V gives CDR1 LGHDT, CDR2 YNNKEL (reference sequence).

The chain combines TRBV3-1 with TRBJ1-6; 8 nucleotides agree with TRBD1. This CDR3 spans 14 amino acids. Germline-derived CDR1 and CDR2 are LGHDT and YNNKEL (reference sequence). With V trimmed by 8 bases and J by 7 bases, 7 bases remained unmatched. DNA for the CDR3: TGTGCCAGCGCTGCAGGGGGCTCGAATTCACCCCTCCACTTT. Translating gives CASAAGGSNSPLHF.

The rearrangement links TRBV20-1 to TRBJ1-6, with 9 bases aligning to TRBD1. CDR3 length equals 14 residues. The germline CDR1 and CDR2 sequences are DFQATT and SNEGSKA (reference sequence). V was clipped by 3 bases and J by 8 bases; unmatched bases: 5. The CDR3 is CSASLGQGYSPLHF. CDR3 bases: TGCAGTGCTAGCCTGGGACAGGGATATTCACCCCTCCACTTT.

The chain is built from TRBV4-2 and TRBJ2-7, with D possibly TRBD2 on 6 matching bases. CDR1 is LGHNA, CDR2 YNFKEQ, per germline. V was cut by 1 base and J by 3 bases, with 22 bases left in between. The CDR3 sequence is 18 residues long. The CDR3 DNA reads TGTGCCAGCAGCCAAGCCGCCTTCGGGGGTCCCACGGTCTACGAGCAGTACTTC. Residues: CASSQAAFGGPTVYEQYF.

The CDR3 protein is CASSVQAGSSGANVLTF. The DNA for the CDR3 is TGTGCCAGCAGCGTACAGGCCGGGAGCTCTGGGGCCAACGTCCTGACTTTC. The chain couples TRBV9 to TRBJ2-6; D perhaps matches TRBD2 (6 bases). V was clipped by 1 base and J by 0 bases, with 11 bases between them. The CDR3 loop spans 17 amino acids. Germline V gives CDR1 SGDLS, CDR2 YYNGEE.

The genes are TRBV27 and TRBJ2-3; 12 bases match TRBD2. Germline loops: CDR1 MNHEY, CDR2 SMNVEV (reference sequence). J was trimmed by 2 bases and V by 5 bases; bases with no gene match: 5. This CDR3 has 16 residues. The CDR3 spells CASSPSGGAPTDTQYF. In DNA, the CDR3 is TGTGCCAGCAGTCCTAGCGGGGGGGCGCCCACAGATACGCAGTATTTT.

The rearrangement uses TRBV27 and TRBJ2-4; TRBD2 agrees at 7 bases. Trimming took 2 bases from V and 1 from J; bases not matched to a gene: 8. Germline V gives CDR1 MNHEY, CDR2 SMNVEV (reference sequence). The CDR3 covers 17 residues. CDR3 sequence: CASSLKPGGFAKNIQYF. CDR3 nucleotide sequence: TGTGCCAGCAGTTTAAAGCCCGGGGGGTTTGCCAAAAACATTCAGTACTTC.

The chain recombines TRBV20-1 with TRBJ2-5, with 12 bases fitting TRBD2. This CDR3 has 15 amino acids. Germline V gene data show CDR1 as DFQATT and CDR2 as SNEGSKA (reference sequence). V lost 6 bases, J lost 5 bases, and 10 bases stayed unmatched. CDR3 in amino acids: CSATTSGGWRETQYF. CDR3 bases: TGCAGTGCCACGACTAGCGGGGGCTGGCGGGAGACCCAGTACTTC.

V is TRBV3-1 and J is TRBJ1-2; 10 bases are a match to TRBD1. Germline trimming cut 2 bases from V and 4 bases from J; bases unmatched to any gene: 10. Germline-derived CDR1 and CDR2 are LGHDT and YNNKEL (reference sequence). This CDR3 is 17 amino acids long. CDR3 in amino acids: CASSQPPSGTGAYGYTF. CDR3 DNA sequence: TGTGCCAGCAGCCAACCGCCATCCGGGACAGGGGCCTATGGCTACACCTTC.

This clonotype showed up just once. The chain uses TRBV19 and TRBJ2-1; 10 nucleotides line up with TRBD1. The CDR3 totals 15 residues. V lost 4 bases, J lost 5 bases, and 5 bases stayed unmatched. CDR1 is LNHDA and CDR2 is SQIVND in the germline V gene (reference sequence). The DNA for the CDR3 is TGTGCCAGTAGTACCCGGACAGGGGGTCACAATGAGCAGTTCTTC. The encoded protein is CASSTRTGGHNEQFF.

J is TRBJ2-2 and V is TRBV4-2; 9 bases are a match to TRBD2. This CDR3 has 17 residues. Germline V gene lookup returns CDR1 LGHNA and CDR2 YNFKEQ. V lost 0 bases and J lost 4; bases outside the gene matches: 6. The DNA for the CDR3 is TGTGCCAGCAGCCAAGATTTCCTAGCGGGATCCACCGGGGAGCTGTTTTTT. This sequence encodes CASSQDFLAGSTGELFF.

The chain uses TRBV29-1 and TRBJ2-7; 7 bases match TRBD1. Germline V gene sequence: CDR1 SQVTM, CDR2 ANQGSEA. V lost 3 bases, J lost 3 bases, and 5 bases stayed unmatched. The CDR3 covers 13 residues. CDR3 in DNA: TGCAGCGTTGAGGGGGACAGAATCTACGAGCAGTACTTC. Amino acids: CSVEGDRIYEQYF.

This rearrangement joins TRBV6-5 to TRBJ2-3; the D gene is possibly TRBD2 (6 bases). V lost 4 bases and J lost 6, with 20 bases in between. From germline, CDR1 is MNHEY and CDR2 SVGAGI. The length of the CDR3 is 16 residues. In DNA form, the CDR3 reads TGTGCCAGCAGTTCCGGACTACTGCAAGTATGGGATACGCAGTATTTT. It specifies CASSSGLLQVWDTQYF.

The chain joins TRBV14 to TRBJ1-2, with D hard to call. Per germline, CDR1 SGHDN and CDR2 FVKESK. Trimming shortened V by 4 bases and J by 0 bases, and 15 bases separated the two germline ends. This CDR3 comprises 16 residues. The CDR3 is CASSPAGSLPNYGYTF. In DNA, the CDR3 is TGTGCCAGCAGCCCCGCCGGGAGTCTCCCTAACTATGGCTACACCTTC.

The V gene is TRBV28, the J gene TRBJ2-7; no reliable D call. Germline assignment: CDR1 MDHEN and CDR2 SYDVKM. V was pared by 4 bases and J by 4 bases, with 8 bases between. This CDR3 comprises 12 residues. CDR3 protein: CASSYSWYEQYF. The CDR3 nucleotides read TGTGCCAGCAGTTATTCGTGGTACGAGCAGTACTTC.

The sample holds a few counts of this clonotype. This rearrangement joins TRBV7-9 to TRBJ1-1, with D unresolved. Germline V CDR1 and CDR2: SEHNR, FQNEAQ (reference sequence). CDR3 length equals 13 residues. Trimming removed 1 base at V and 0 bases at J, with 3 bases between. The CDR3 loop is CASSLDLNTEAFF. CDR3 sequence (DNA): TGTGCCAGCAGCTTAGATCTGAACACTGAAGCTTTCTTT.